This TCR beta chain was obtained from a study of beta chain features in type 1 diabetes. Whole-study findings and limits: TCRB CDR3s from Type 1 diabetes patients were moderately but significantly shorter in all four CD4+ subsets. Researchers reported that naive, central memory and Treg TCRB repertoires appeared more similar in patients than in healthy donors. In patients and controls equally, PCR might favor templates that are shorter.

A word on this clone: Its specificity is not known.

The CDR3 runs 11 residues. Germline V gene data show CDR1 as MNHNS and CDR2 as SASEGT. V was cut by 0 bases and J by 8 bases, with 4 bases left in between. The isolated RNA, all of it, was reverse transcribed, so expressed TCRB transcripts were what got sequenced. TCRdb keeps only in-frame clones here, not all; method: immunoSEQ multiplex PCR. The sample contains about 700,000 clones, around 15% of which appear only once. Using CD45RO/CCR7/CD25/CD127/CD95/CD27, CD4+ naive, central memory, regulatory and stem cell-like memory cells were sorted. Sorted cells reached over 95% purity in every population. Specimen: naive CD4+ T cells from blood. The chain carries TRBV6-1 and TRBJ1-2; no firm D call. The TCR sequence derives from a man aged 18 to 29 with type 1 diabetes. The CDR3 reads CASSEALGYTF. CDR3 bases: TGTGCCAGCAGTGAAGCATTGGGCTACACCTTC.